The 8 T cell receptor beta chains below come from one sample, sequenced in a study of shared clonotypes between healthy human individuals. Clones were read by immunoSEQ multiplex PCR, and TCRdb kept only the in-frame ones, dropping some. This table holds about 470,000 clones, 75% to 85% found once. The sample consisted of PBMCs. The source of these receptors is a middle-aged woman in good health. Some clones in this sample may be carry-over from other donors' samples.

This clone was detected ten times or more. This chain joins TRBV2 and TRBJ2-5; D ambiguous. In germline, CDR1 is SNHLY, CDR2 FYNNEI. This CDR3 spans 14 amino acids. Trimming left V 6 bases short and J 1 base short, with 12 bases between. CDR3 sequence reads: CASSLLVSQETQYF. For the CDR3, the DNA is TGTGCCAGCAGCCTCCTGGTCTCCCAAGAGACCCAGTACTTC.

This chain connects TRBV23-1 to TRBJ2-2, with D tentatively TRBD1 or TRBD2 (5 bases each). TRBV23-1 is placed among ORFs of uncertain function. Trimming removed 7 bases from V and 4 bases from J, with 22 bases in between. This CDR3 contains 17 residues. CDR3 loop: CASTSSKGPPGTGELFF. The CDR3, as DNA: TGCGCCAGCACTTCTTCAAAGGGACCGCCGGGCACCGGGGAGCTGTTTTTT.

This clone was seen a single time. V usage is TRBV7-2 and J usage is TRBJ1-2; 9 bases fit TRBD1. V shed 5 bases, J shed 0 bases, and the junction held 1 base outside the gene matches. There are 14 residues in the CDR3. Germline-derived CDR1 and CDR2 are SGHTA and FQGNSA. The CDR3: CASSHRGPNYGYTF. The CDR3 DNA reads as TGTGCCAGCAGCCACAGGGGGCCTAACTATGGCTACACCTTC.

The chain uses TRBV28 and TRBJ1-1; weak D call: TRBD1 (6 bases). Deletions cut 6 bases from V and 4 bases from J, with 15 bases between. CDR3 length equals 14 residues. Germline V gene lookup returns CDR1 MDHEN and CDR2 SYDVKM. The CDR3 DNA sequence: TGTGCCAGCAGGGGGGGGGCGGATCGCACTGAAGCTTTCTTT. Translation gives CASRGGADRTEAFF.

The CDR3 spells CASSYRPGANVLTF. CDR3 coding DNA: TGTGCCAGCAGTTACAGGCCTGGGGCCAACGTCCTGACTTTC. The rearrangement joins TRBV6-5 to TRBJ2-6; no firm D call. V lost 2 bases and J 2 bases, leaving 4 bases between the germline ends. Germline V lookup: CDR1 MNHEY, CDR2 SVGAGI. The CDR3 spans 14 residues.

This clone was seen repeatedly, ten times or more. The rearrangement uses TRBV27 and TRBJ2-3; 7 bases are shared with TRBD2. CDR3 size: 15 residues. The germline gives CDR1 MNHEY, CDR2 SMNVEV (reference sequence). The J segment lost 2 bases and the V segment lost 3 bases, leaving 5 bases of the junction unmatched. CDR3 protein: CASSLLAEHTDTQYF. CDR3 nucleotides: TGTGCCAGCAGTTTGCTAGCGGAGCACACAGATACGCAGTATTTT.

This clone has just a few counts. V gene TRBV7-3 combines with J gene TRBJ2-6; tentatively, D is TRBD1 (5 bases). Trimming stripped 5 bases from V and 0 bases from J, with 11 bases between. Germline values: CDR1 SGHTA, CDR2 FQGTGA. CDR3 length equals 16 residues. CDR3 sequence: CASSIGVPSGANVLTF. The CDR3 coding sequence is TGTGCCAGCAGCATAGGGGTTCCCTCTGGGGCCAACGTCCTGACTTTC.

This rearrangement joins TRBV18 to TRBJ2-4; TRBD2 aligns across 8 bases. Trimming cost V 1 base and J 8 bases; bases outside gene matches: 10. The CDR3 covers 16 residues. Germline assignment: CDR1 KGHSH and CDR2 LQKENI. In DNA, the CDR3 is TGTGCCAGCTCACCACGCATAGCGGGAACTAAAGACATTCAGTACTTC. Protein sequence: CASSPRIAGTKDIQYF. The entire variable domain, with the rest obtained from reference TRBV18 and TRBJ2-4, is as follows: NAGVMQNPRHLVRRRGQEARLRCSPMKGHSHVYWYRQLPEEGLKFMVYLQKENIIDESGMPKERFSAEFPKEGPSILRIQQVVRGDSAAYFCASSPRIAGTKDIQYFGAGTRLSVL.